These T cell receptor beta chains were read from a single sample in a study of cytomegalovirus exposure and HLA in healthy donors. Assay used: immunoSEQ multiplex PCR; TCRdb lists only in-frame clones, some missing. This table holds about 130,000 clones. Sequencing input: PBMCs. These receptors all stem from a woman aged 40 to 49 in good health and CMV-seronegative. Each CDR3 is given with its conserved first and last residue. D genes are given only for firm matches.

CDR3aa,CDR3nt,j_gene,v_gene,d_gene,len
CASSRRDSARTEAFF,TGTGCCAGCAGTAGAAGGGACAGCGCAAGAACTGAAGCTTTCTTT,TRBJ1-1,TRBV6-6,TRBD1,15
CASSPDRPGDF,TGTGCCAGCAGCCCTGATCGGCCCGGAGATTTT,TRBJ1-1,TRBV6-4,NA,11
CASSQLAGVGTDTQYF,TGTGCCAGCAGCCAGCTAGCGGGGGTCGGCACAGATACGCAGTATTTT,TRBJ2-3,TRBV7-9,TRBD2,16
CSAVRTDSYNEQFF,TGCAGCGCCGTTAGGACAGACTCCTACAATGAGCAGTTCTTC,TRBJ2-1,TRBV29-1,NA,14
CASTDNYGYTF,TGTGCCAGCACAGATAACTATGGCTACACCTTC,TRBJ1-2,TRBV6-5,NA,11
CASSTQGGATNEKLFF,TGTGCCAGCAGTACCCAGGGAGGAGCAACTAATGAAAAACTGTTTTTT,TRBJ1-4,TRBV2,NA,16
CAWSVDSYSNQPQHF,TGTGCCTGGAGTGTAGACAGTTATAGCAATCAGCCCCAGCATTTT,TRBJ1-5,TRBV30,NA,15
CASSPNYGYTF,TGTGCCAGCAGCCCGAACTATGGCTACACCTTC,TRBJ1-2,TRBV28,NA,11
CASSLSGQGGTEAFF,TGCGCCAGCAGTCTTTCGGGACAGGGCGGCACTGAAGCTTTCTTT,TRBJ1-1,TRBV5-1,TRBD1,15
CASSPPGGLGTEAFF,TGTGCCAGCAGCCCCCCCGGAGGGTTGGGCACTGAAGCTTTCTTT,TRBJ1-1,TRBV7-2,NA,15
CASSGTGSTGELFF,TGTGCCAGCTCCGGGACAGGATCCACCGGGGAGCTGTTTTTT,TRBJ2-2,TRBV2,TRBD1,14
CASSLGLAGAQETQYF,TGCGCCAGCAGCTTAGGACTAGCGGGGGCCCAAGAGACCCAGTACTTC,TRBJ2-5,TRBV5-1,TRBD2,16
CASSYSDRSNSPLHF,TGTGCCAGCAGTTACTCTGATCGGTCTAATTCACCCCTCCACTTT,TRBJ1-6,TRBV6-5,NA,15
CASRDPGENTEAFF,TGTGCCAGCAGGGACCCGGGGGAGAACACTGAAGCTTTCTTT,TRBJ1-1,TRBV6-5,NA,14
CASSIGRAGYTF,TGTGCCAGTAGTATAGGCAGGGCCGGCTACACCTTC,TRBJ1-2,TRBV19,NA,12
CASSSDRGYGYTF,TGTGCCAGCAGTTCCGACAGGGGTTATGGCTACACCTTC,TRBJ1-2,TRBV5-4,TRBD1,13
CASSIDRAGELFF,TGTGCCAGTAGTATTGACAGGGCCGGGGAGCTGTTTTTT,TRBJ2-2,TRBV19,TRBD1,13
CASIGQVLEDTQYF,TGCGCCAGCATCGGACAAGTTCTCGAAGATACGCAGTATTTT,TRBJ2-3,TRBV10-2,NA,14
CASSWERTSPQETQYF,TGTGCCAGCAGTTGGGAAAGGACTAGTCCGCAAGAGACCCAGTACTTC,TRBJ2-5,TRBV28,TRBD2,16
CASSPPGRGSGNTIYF,TGTGCCAGCTCACCACCAGGCAGGGGCTCTGGAAACACCATATATTTT,TRBJ1-3,TRBV18,NA,16
CASSQGAFRGTEAFF,TGCGCCAGCAGCCAAGGGGCGTTTAGGGGGACTGAAGCTTTCTTT,TRBJ1-1,TRBV4-1,NA,15
CASSPSGQVSNQPQHF,TGTGCCAGCAGCCCCTCTGGACAGGTTAGCAATCAGCCCCAGCATTTT,TRBJ1-5,TRBV5-4,TRBD1,16
CASSLKGWGGRETQYF,TGTGCCAGCAGCTTAAAGGGTTGGGGGGGGCGAGAGACCCAGTACTTC,TRBJ2-5,TRBV7-3,NA,16
CASSKARSAGYYEQYF,TGTGCCAGCAGCAAAGCGAGGTCGGCGGGCTACTACGAGCAGTACTTC,TRBJ2-7,TRBV21-1,NA,16
CASSRTGGEVGELFF,TGTGCCAGCAGCCGGACAGGGGGCGAGGTCGGGGAGCTGTTTTTT,TRBJ2-2,TRBV9,TRBD1,15
CASIKETGHTEAFF,TGTGCCAGCATTAAGGAGACAGGACACACTGAAGCTTTCTTT,TRBJ1-1,TRBV2,NA,14
CASSLGPGRVSGNTIYF,TGTGCCAGCAGCTTGGGCCCAGGGAGGGTCTCCGGAAACACCATATATTTT,TRBJ1-3,TRBV5-4,NA,17
CSARTGANTGELFF,TGCAGCGCTCGGACAGGGGCGAACACCGGGGAGCTGTTTTTT,TRBJ2-2,TRBV29-1,TRBD1,14
CASSLRAGENSANVLTF,TGTGCCAGCAGTTTACGGGCAGGGGAAAATTCCGCCAACGTCCTGACTTTC,TRBJ2-6,TRBV27,NA,17
CASSLMVGQGNYGYTF,TGTGCCAGCAGCTTAATGGTGGGGCAGGGAAACTATGGCTACACCTTC,TRBJ1-2,TRBV11-2,NA,16
CASSLQGVNYGYTF,TGTGCCAGCAGCTTACAGGGGGTTAACTACGGCTACACCTTC,TRBJ1-2,TRBV7-2,TRBD1,14
CASSLVETRTDMQYF,TGCGCCAGCAGCTTGGTTGAGACACGCACAGATATGCAGTATTTT,TRBJ2-3,TRBV5-1,NA,15
CASTLLGGGYQPQHF,TGTGCCAGCACCCTGTTAGGGGGGGGTTATCAGCCCCAGCATTTT,TRBJ1-5,TRBV28,NA,15
CASSPQGIMNTEAFF,TGTGCCAGCAGCCCACAGGGTATCATGAACACTGAAGCTTTCTTT,TRBJ1-1,TRBV14,NA,15
CASSLFRTGGFGGADTQYF,TGCGCCAGCAGCTTGTTCAGGACAGGGGGGTTCGGCGGTGCAGATACGCAGTATTTT,TRBJ2-3,TRBV5-1,TRBD1,19
CASSPRRGGSSGNTIYF,TGTGCCAGCAGCCCCCGTAGAGGTGGGAGCTCTGGAAACACCATATATTTT,TRBJ1-3,TRBV9,NA,17